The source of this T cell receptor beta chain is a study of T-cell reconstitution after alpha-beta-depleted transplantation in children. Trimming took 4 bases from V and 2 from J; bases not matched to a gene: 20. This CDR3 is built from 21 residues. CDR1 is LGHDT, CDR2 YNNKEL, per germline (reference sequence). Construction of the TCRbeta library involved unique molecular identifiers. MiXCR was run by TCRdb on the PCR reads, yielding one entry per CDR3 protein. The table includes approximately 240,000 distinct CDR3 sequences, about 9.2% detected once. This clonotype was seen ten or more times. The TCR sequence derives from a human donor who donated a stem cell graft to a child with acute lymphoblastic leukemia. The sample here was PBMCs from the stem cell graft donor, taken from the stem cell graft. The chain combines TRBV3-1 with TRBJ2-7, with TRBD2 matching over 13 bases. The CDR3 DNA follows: TGTGCCAGCAGCCGCAACTGGGGAACTAGCGGGGGGGCAATGGAGCCCTACGAGCAGTACTTC. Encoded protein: CASSRNWGTSGGAMEPYEQYF.